A selection of T cell receptor beta chains follows, all from one sample in a study of T cells in Graves' hyperthyroidism and ophthalmopathy. TCRdb analysed the multiplex PCR reads with MiXCR anew, one entry per CDR3 protein. This sample carries about 720,000 distinct CDR3 sequences, less than 20% of them seen once, and the ten largest clones take approximately 8.4%. Sequenced: blood. Every receptor here comes from a man aged 18 to 35 with Graves' hyperthyroidism. The CDR3 runs from the conserved cysteine through the conserved F or W. D genes are given only for firm matches. Not all rows give a size; the values are once, few, many and, for expanded clones, a class.

>TRBJ2-5|-|TRBV18|-
TGTGCCAGCCCACCACCGTCGGGCGAGACCCAGTACTTC
CASPPPSGETQYF
>TRBJ1-1|-|TRBV7-3|many
TGTGCCAGCAGCCAGGTGACAGTAAACACTGAAGCTTTCTTT
CASSQVTVNTEAFF
>TRBJ2-3|TRBD2|TRBV14|few
TGTGCCAGCAGCAAAGGGACTAGCGGGATGGATACGCAGTATTTT
CASSKGTSGMDTQYF
>TRBJ1-1|TRBD1|TRBV5-1|many
TGCGCCAGCAGCTTGGGGGACAGCAACACTGAAGCTTTCTTT
CASSLGDSNTEAFF
>TRBJ1-5|-|TRBV6-1|many
TGTGCCAGCAGTGAGGGGAGGGGAAATCAGCCCCAGCATTTT
CASSEGRGNQPQHF
>TRBJ2-3|-|TRBV6-1|-
TGTGCCAGCAGTGAACTGAGGAGAGGGCCGCCAGATACGCAGTATTTT
CASSELRRGPPDTQYF
>TRBJ2-7|-|TRBV12-3/TRBV12-4|few
TGTGCCAGCAGTGGCCCCCGGGACTCCTACTATTACGATGAGCAGTACTTC
CASSGPRDSYYYDEQYF
>TRBJ1-4|TRBD1|TRBV2|few
TGTGCCAGCAGTGACGTCAGGGGGAACCACCCTAATGAAAAACTGTTTTTT
CASSDVRGNHPNEKLFF
>TRBJ2-1|TRBD2|TRBV5-1|many
TGCGCCAGCAGCTTGTCTCGGCTAGCGGGAGGGCCCTCGTTGGGCAATGAGCAGTTCTTC
CASSLSRLAGGPSLGNEQFF
>TRBJ1-1|TRBD1|TRBV3-1|many
TGTGCCAGCAGCCAACCGACAGGGTTGAACACTGAAGCTTTCTTT
CASSQPTGLNTEAFF
>TRBJ1-2|-|TRBV24-1|few
TGTGCCACCAGTGATCCAGACCGAGGCTACACCTTC
CATSDPDRGYTF
>TRBJ2-1|-|TRBV30|many
TGTGCCTGGAGTGTTAGTTGGCTTGAGCAGTTCTTC
CAWSVSWLEQFF
>TRBJ2-5|TRBD2|TRBV7-2|many
TGTGCCAGCAGTAGGCGGGAGGGCCGGGAGACCCAGTACTTC
CASSRREGRETQYF
>TRBJ1-2|-|TRBV20-1|few
TGCAGTGCTAGAGATCCGCAAGTCTATGGCTACACCTTC
CSARDPQVYGYTF
>TRBJ2-7|-|TRBV7-9|-
TGTGCCAGCAGCGCCCCTAGAGGGCAGGGAAGCGACGAGCAGTACTTC
CASSAPRGQGSDEQYF
>TRBJ2-1|-|TRBV7-3|many
TGTGCCAGCAGCTTCACCGTCAAGAATGAGCAGTTCTTC
CASSFTVKNEQFF
>TRBJ2-3|-|TRBV28|many
TGTGCCAGCAGTCCCTTCGGACTATTAGAGGGCACAGATACGCAGTATTTT
CASSPFGLLEGTDTQYF
>TRBJ2-1|TRBD2|TRBV4-1|-
TGCGCCAGCAGGGAGCGGGAGTCCTACAATGAGCAGTTCTTC
CASRERESYNEQFF
>TRBJ1-1|-|TRBV11-3|few
TGTGCCAGCAGCGAACTAAACACTGAAGCTTTCTTT
CASSELNTEAFF
>TRBJ2-7|-|TRBV11-2|many
TGTGCCAGCAGCTTACGACAGGCGGCCTACGAGCAGTACTTC
CASSLRQAAYEQYF
>TRBJ2-2|-|TRBV5-1|-
TGCGCCAGCAGCTTTGGGGTTCTCGCGAACACCGGGGAGCTGTTTTTT
CASSFGVLANTGELFF
>TRBJ2-5|-|TRBV20-1|-
TGCAGTGGAGAAGGACGGCAAGAGACCCAGTACTTC
CSGEGRQETQYF
>TRBJ2-5|TRBD2|TRBV9|-
TGTGCCAGCAGCAGGAGCGGGAGAGTAGTAGAGACCCAGTACTTC
CASSRSGRVVETQYF
>TRBJ2-7|-|TRBV28|many
TGTGCCAGCAGTATCAGGGTCGGCGAGCAGTACTTC
CASSIRVGEQYF
>TRBJ2-3|TRBD1|TRBV12-3/TRBV12-4|many
TGTGCCAGCGGTGGTGGACAGGCCCACAGGGATACGCAGTATTTT
CASGGGQAHRDTQYF
>TRBJ2-1|-|TRBV18|few
TGTGCCAGCTCACCACGACAAGGAGAATACAATGAGCAGTTCTTC
CASSPRQGEYNEQFF
>TRBJ2-3|-|TRBV6-1|-
TGTGCCAGCAGCTCCAGGGACCACTTAACCTCGGAGGATACGCAGTATTTT
CASSSRDHLTSEDTQYF
>TRBJ2-5|-|TRBV28|-
TGTGCCAGCAGTTTAGGGGGTTCAACACAAGAGACCCAGTACTTC
CASSLGGSTQETQYF
>TRBJ2-1|TRBD1|TRBV20-1|few
TGCAGTGCTAGGAGACAGGGGGCTTACAATGAGCAGTTCTTC
CSARRQGAYNEQFF
>TRBJ2-3|-|TRBV7-9|-
TGTGCCAGCAGTTACAGGGCAGATACGCAGTATTTT
CASSYRADTQYF
>TRBJ2-3|-|TRBV2|many
TGTGCCACTCTCACAGATACGCAGTATTTT
CATLTDTQYF
>TRBJ2-7|-|TRBV3-2|-
TGTGCCAGCAGCCAGGCCGGGGAGCGGGGGAAGGGCTGCGAGCAGTACTTC
CASSQAGERGKGCEQYF
>TRBJ2-7|-|TRBV3-1|-
TGTGCCAGCAGCGAGACAGTGAGCTCCTACGAGCAGTACTTC
CASSETVSSYEQYF
>TRBJ2-7|-|TRBV28|few
TGTGCCAGCAGTTTAGTTGATCCCCGTGACGAGCAGTACTTC
CASSLVDPRDEQYF
>TRBJ1-1|-|TRBV12-3/TRBV12-4|many
TGCGCCAGCAGCTTGAACTTGAACACTGAAGCTTTCTTT
CASSLNLNTEAFF
>TRBJ2-7|TRBD2|TRBV7-2|many
TGTGCCAGCAGCTTCCCCGGGGGGACCTCCTACGAGCAGTACTTC
CASSFPGGTSYEQYF
>TRBJ2-5|TRBD2|TRBV6-4|-
TGTGCCAGCCCGGGACTAGCGGGCGTTCAAGAGACCCAGTACTTC
CASPGLAGVQETQYF
>TRBJ2-3|TRBD1|TRBV24-1|few
TGTGCCACCAGTGGCCTGACAGGGGACCCCGATACGCAGTATTTT
CATSGLTGDPDTQYF
>TRBJ2-7|-|TRBV6-2/TRBV6-3|few
TGTGCCACGAACTCCCGACCTGGAATACGCGAGCAGTACTTC
CATNSRPGIREQYF
>TRBJ2-2|TRBD1|TRBV9|-
TGTGCCAGCAGCGGGACAGGGGGCGCCGGGACCGGGGAGCTGTTTTTT
CASSGTGGAGTGELFF